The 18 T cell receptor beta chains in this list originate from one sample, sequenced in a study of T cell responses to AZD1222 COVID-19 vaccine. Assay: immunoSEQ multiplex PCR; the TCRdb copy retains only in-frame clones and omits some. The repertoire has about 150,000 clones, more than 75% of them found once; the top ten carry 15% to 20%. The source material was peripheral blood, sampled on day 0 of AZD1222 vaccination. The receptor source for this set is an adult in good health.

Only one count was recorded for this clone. CDR3 sequence (DNA): TGTGCCAGCAGCTTGGTTCTCAATGAGCAGTTCTTC. Its protein product is CASSLVLNEQFF. The chain couples TRBV5-5 to TRBJ2-1, with no clear D. This CDR3 region has 12 residues. V lost 0 bases, J lost 6 bases, and 4 bases lay in between. Germline-derived CDR1 and CDR2 are SGHKS and YYEKEE (reference sequence).

CDR3 sequence reads: CASSWVSTDTQYF. As DNA, the CDR3 is TGTGCCAGCAGCTGGGTATCCACAGATACGCAGTATTTT. The chain is built from TRBV5-4 and TRBJ2-3; D call uncertain. Germline lookup yields CDR1 SGHNT and CDR2 YYREEE (reference sequence). V was shortened by 3 bases and J by 2 bases, with 7 bases between the two germline ends. The CDR3 runs 13 residues.

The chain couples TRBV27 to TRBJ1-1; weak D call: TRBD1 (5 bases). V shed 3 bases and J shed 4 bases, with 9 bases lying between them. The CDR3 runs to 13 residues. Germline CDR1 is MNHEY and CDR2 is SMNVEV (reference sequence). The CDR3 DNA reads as TGTGCCAGCAGTTTCTTAAGGGGCACTGAAGCTTTCTTT. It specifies CASSFLRGTEAFF.

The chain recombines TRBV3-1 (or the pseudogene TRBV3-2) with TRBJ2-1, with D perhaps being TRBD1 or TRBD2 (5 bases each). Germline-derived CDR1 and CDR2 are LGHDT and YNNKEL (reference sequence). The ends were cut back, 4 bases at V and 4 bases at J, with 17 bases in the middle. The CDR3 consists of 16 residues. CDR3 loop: CASSPRRGVGYNEQFF. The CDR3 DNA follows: TGTGCCAGCAGCCCGAGAAGAGGGGTCGGATACAATGAGCAGTTCTTC.

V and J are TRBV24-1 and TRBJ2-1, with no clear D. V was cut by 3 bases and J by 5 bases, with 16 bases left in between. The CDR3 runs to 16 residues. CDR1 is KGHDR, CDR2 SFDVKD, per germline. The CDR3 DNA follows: TGTGCCACCAGTGATCGAAGGTCCTCTGGGAACAATGAGCAGTTCTTC. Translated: CATSDRRSSGNNEQFF.

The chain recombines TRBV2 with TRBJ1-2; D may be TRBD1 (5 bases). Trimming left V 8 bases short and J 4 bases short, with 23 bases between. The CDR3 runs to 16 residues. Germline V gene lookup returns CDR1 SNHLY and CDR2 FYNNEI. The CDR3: CASSVMGGLLFYGYTF. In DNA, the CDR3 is TGTGCCAGCTCAGTGATGGGGGGACTCCTCTTCTATGGCTACACCTTC.

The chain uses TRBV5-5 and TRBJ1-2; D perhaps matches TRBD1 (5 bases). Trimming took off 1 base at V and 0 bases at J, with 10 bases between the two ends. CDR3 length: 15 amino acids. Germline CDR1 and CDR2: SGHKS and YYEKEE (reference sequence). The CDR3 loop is CASSLFREANYGYTF. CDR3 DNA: TGTGCCAGCAGCTTGTTCAGGGAAGCTAACTATGGCTACACCTTC.

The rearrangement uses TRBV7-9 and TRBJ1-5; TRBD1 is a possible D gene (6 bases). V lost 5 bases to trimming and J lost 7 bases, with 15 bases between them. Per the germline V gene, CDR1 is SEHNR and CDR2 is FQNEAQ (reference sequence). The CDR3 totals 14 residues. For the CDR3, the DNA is TGTGCCAGCAGCCCTGGACAGCCCGGACAGCCCCAGCATTTT. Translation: CASSPGQPGQPQHF.

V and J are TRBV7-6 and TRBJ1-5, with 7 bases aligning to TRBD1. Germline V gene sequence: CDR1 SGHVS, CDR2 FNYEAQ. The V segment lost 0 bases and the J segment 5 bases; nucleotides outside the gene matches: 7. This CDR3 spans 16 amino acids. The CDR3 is CASSLAAGGLDQPQHF. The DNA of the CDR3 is TGTGCCAGCAGCTTAGCGGCAGGGGGTCTGGATCAGCCCCAGCATTTT. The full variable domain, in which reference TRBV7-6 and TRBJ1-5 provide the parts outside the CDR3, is GAGVSQSPRYKVTKRGQDVALRCDPISGHVSLYWYRQALGQGPEFLTYFNYEAQQDKSGLPNDRFSAERPEGSISTLTIQRTEQRDSAMYRCASSLAAGGLDQPQHFGDGTRLSIL.

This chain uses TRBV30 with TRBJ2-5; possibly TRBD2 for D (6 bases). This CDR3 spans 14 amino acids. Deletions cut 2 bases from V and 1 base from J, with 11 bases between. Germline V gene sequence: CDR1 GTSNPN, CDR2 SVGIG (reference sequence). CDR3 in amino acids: CAWSLIAVQETQYF. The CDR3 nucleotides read TGTGCCTGGAGTTTAATAGCGGTCCAAGAGACCCAGTACTTC.

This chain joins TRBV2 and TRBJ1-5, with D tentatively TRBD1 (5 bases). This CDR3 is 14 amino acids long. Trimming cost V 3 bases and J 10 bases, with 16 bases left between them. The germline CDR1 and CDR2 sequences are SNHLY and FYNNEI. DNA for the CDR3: TGTGCCAGCAGTGAGGGACCCGCGGGGGGTCCCCAGCATTTT. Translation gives CASSEGPAGGPQHF.

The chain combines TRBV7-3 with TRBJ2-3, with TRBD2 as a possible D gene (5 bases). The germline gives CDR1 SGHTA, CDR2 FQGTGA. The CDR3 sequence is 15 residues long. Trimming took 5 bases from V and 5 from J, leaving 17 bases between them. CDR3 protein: CASSPNGQREDTQYF. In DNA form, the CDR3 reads TGTGCCAGCAGCCCTAACGGCCAGAGGGAAGATACGCAGTATTTT.

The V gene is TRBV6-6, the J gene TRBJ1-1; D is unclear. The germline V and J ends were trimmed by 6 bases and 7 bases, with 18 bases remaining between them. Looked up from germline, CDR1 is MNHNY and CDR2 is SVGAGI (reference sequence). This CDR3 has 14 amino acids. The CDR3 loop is CASSYQTSTDEAFF. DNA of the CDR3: TGTGCCAGCAGCTACCAAACCTCGACTGATGAAGCTTTCTTT.

CDR3 in DNA: TGTGCCAGCAGTTTAACGGGGGTCCCCGGGGAGCTGTTTTTT. Its translation: CASSLTGVPGELFF. The chain employs TRBV28 and TRBJ2-2; the D gene is possibly TRBD2 (6 bases). CDR3 length: 14 amino acids. Trimming removed 2 bases at V and 6 bases at J, with 10 bases between. Germline V gene data show CDR1 as MDHEN and CDR2 as SYDVKM.

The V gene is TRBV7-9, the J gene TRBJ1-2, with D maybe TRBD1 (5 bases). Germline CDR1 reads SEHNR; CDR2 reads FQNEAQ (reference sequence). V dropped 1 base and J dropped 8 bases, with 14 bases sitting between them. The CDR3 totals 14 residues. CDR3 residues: CASSLGGAIRGYTF. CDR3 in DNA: TGTGCCAGCAGCTTAGGAGGGGCCATCCGAGGCTACACCTTC.

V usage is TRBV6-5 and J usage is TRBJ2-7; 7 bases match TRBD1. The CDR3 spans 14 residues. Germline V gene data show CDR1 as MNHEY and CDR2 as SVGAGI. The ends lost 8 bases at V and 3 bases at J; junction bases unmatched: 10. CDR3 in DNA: TGTGCCAGCTCGGGCTGGACAGGAAACTACGAGCAGTACTTC. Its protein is CASSGWTGNYEQYF.

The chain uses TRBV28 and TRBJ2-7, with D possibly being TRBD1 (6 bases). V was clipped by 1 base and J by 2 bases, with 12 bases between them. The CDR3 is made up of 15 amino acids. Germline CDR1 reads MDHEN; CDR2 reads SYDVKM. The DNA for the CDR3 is TGTGCCAGCAGTTTATCTCCGGGACACACCTACGAGCAGTACTTC. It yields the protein CASSLSPGHTYEQYF. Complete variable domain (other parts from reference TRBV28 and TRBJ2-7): DVKVTQSSRYLVKRTGEKVFLECVQDMDHENMFWYRQDPGLGLRLIYFSYDVKMKEKGDIPEGYSVSREKKERFSLILESASTNQTSMYLCASSLSPGHTYEQYFGPGTRLTVT.

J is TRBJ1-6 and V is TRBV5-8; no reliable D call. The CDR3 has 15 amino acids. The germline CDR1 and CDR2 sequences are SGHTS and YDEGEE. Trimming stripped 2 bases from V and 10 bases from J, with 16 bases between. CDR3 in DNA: TGTGCCAGCAGCTTAGACGGGAGTGGAAGGTCACCCCTCCACTTT. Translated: CASSLDGSGRSPLHF.